This T cell receptor beta chain is drawn from a study of blood T cell repertoires in COVID-19. Original data processing: Cell counts per sample came from amplifying reference gene primers. The table came from immunoSEQ multiplex PCR; TCRdb's copy has only in-frame clones and leaves some out. V, J and clone size derive from that table, while D and trimming were established from the DNA sequence. Of roughly 200,000 clones listed, approximately 80% are singletons. Sample: peripheral blood. This TCR was sampled from a woman between 40 and 55 years old with COVID-19, enrolled during active disease.

The CDR3 loop reads CATSAQDSYGYTF. CDR3 nucleotide sequence: TGTGCCACCAGTGCCCAGGACAGCTATGGCTACACCTTC. The genes are TRBV24-1 and TRBJ1-2, with TRBD1 as a possible D gene (6 bases). This CDR3 has 13 amino acids. Looked up from germline, CDR1 is KGHDR and CDR2 is SFDVKD. With 5 bases removed from V and 4 bases from J, the gap between germline ends came to 10 bases.